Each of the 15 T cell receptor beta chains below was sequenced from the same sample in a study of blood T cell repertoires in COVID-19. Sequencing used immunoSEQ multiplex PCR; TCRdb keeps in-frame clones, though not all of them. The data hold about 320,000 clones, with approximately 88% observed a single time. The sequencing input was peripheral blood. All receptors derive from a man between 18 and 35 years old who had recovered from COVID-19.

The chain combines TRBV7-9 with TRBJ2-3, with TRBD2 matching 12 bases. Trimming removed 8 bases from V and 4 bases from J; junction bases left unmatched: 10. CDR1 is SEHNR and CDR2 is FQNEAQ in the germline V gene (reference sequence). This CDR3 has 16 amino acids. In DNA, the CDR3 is TGTGCCAGCTATCGACTAGCGGGAGAAGGCGCAGATACGCAGTATTTT. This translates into CASYRLAGEGADTQYF.

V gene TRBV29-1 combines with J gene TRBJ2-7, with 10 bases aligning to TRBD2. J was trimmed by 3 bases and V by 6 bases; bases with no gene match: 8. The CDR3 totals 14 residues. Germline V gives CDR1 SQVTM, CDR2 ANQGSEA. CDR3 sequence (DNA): TGCAGCGTGGCTCCAGCGGGGGGGTTCTACGAGCAGTACTTC. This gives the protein CSVAPAGGFYEQYF.

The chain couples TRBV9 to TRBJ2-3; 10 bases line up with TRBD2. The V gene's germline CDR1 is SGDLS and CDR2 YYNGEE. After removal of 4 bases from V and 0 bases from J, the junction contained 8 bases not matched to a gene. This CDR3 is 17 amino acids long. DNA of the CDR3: TGTGCCAGCAGCCTTTCCGGGACTAGCGTGAGCACAGATACGCAGTATTTT. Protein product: CASSLSGTSVSTDTQYF.

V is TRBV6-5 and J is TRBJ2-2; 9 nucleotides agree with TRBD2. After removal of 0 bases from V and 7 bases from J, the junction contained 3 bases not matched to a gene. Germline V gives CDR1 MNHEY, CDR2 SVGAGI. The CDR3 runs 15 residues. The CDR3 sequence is CASSYSSGGGGELFF. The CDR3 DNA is TGTGCCAGCAGTTACTCTAGCGGGGGCGGCGGGGAGCTGTTTTTT.

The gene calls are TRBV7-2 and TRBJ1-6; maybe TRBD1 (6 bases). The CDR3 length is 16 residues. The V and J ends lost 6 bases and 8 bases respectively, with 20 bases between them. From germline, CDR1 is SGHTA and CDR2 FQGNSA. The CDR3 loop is CASRKFPSGGDSPLHF. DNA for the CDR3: TGTGCCAGCAGAAAATTCCCGTCGGGGGGCGATTCACCCCTCCACTTT.

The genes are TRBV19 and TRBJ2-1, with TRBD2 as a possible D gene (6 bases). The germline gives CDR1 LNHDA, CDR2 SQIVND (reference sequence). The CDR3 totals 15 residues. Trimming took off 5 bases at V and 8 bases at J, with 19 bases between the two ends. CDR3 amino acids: CASSPQTSGGDEQFF. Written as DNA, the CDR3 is TGTGCCAGTAGTCCCCAGACTAGTGGGGGAGATGAGCAGTTCTTC. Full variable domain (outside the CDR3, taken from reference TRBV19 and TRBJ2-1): DGGITQSPKYLFRKEGQNVTLSCEQNLNHDAMYWYRQDPGQGLRLIYYSQIVNDFQKGDIAEGYSVSREKKESFPLTVTSAQKNPTAFYLCASSPQTSGGDEQFFGPGTRLTVL.

CDR3 nucleotides: TGTGCCAGCAGCGTAGGCGGTGAGGGCTATGGCTACACCTTC. It codes for CASSVGGEGYGYTF. The V gene is TRBV9, the J gene TRBJ1-2; no reliable D call. The V gene lost 0 bases and the J gene lost 4 bases, with 10 bases spanning the gap. The CDR3 loop spans 14 amino acids. Germline V lookup: CDR1 SGDLS, CDR2 YYNGEE.

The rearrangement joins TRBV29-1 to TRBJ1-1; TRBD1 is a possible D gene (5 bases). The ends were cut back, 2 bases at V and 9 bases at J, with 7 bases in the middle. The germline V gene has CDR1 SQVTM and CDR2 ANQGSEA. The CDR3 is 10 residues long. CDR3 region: CSVETGKAFF. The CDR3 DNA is TGCAGCGTTGAAACAGGAAAAGCTTTCTTT.

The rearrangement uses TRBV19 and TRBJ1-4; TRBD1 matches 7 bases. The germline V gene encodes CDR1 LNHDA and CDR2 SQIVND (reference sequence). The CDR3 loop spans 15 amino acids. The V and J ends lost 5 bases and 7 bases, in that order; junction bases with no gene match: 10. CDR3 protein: CASSFLQGVGEKLFF. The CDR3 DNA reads TGTGCCAGTAGTTTCCTCCAGGGGGTCGGTGAAAAACTGTTTTTT.

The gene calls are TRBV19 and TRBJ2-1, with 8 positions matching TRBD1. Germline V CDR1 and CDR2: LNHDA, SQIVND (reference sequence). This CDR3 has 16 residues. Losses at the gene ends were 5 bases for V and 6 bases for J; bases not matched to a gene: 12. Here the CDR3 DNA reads TGTGCCAGTAGTCCCCCACGGACAGGGTCAATCAATGAGCAGTTCTTC. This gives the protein CASSPPRTGSINEQFF.

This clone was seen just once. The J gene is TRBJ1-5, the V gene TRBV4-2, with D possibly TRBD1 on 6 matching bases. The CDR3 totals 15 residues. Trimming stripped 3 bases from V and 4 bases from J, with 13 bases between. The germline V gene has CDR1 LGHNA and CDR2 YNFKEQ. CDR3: CASSHKEGGNQPQHF. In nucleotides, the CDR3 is TGTGCCAGCAGCCACAAGGAGGGGGGGAATCAGCCCCAGCATTTT.

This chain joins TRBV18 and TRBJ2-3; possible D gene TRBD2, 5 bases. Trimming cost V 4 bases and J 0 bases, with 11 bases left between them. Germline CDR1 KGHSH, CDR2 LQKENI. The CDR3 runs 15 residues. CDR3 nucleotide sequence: TGTGCCAGCTCACTCGACTACTTAAGCACAGATACGCAGTATTTT. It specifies CASSLDYLSTDTQYF.

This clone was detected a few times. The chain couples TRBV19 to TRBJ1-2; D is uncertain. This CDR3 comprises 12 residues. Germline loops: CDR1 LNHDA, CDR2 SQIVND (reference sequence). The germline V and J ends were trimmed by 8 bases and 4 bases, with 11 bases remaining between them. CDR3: CASREPVYGYTF. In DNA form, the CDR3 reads TGTGCCAGTCGTGAACCGGTCTATGGCTACACCTTC. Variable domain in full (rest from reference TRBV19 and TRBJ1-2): DGGITQSPKYLFRKEGQNVTLSCEQNLNHDAMYWYRQDPGQGLRLIYYSQIVNDFQKGDIAEGYSVSREKKESFPLTVTSAQKNPTAFYLCASREPVYGYTFGSGTRLTVV.

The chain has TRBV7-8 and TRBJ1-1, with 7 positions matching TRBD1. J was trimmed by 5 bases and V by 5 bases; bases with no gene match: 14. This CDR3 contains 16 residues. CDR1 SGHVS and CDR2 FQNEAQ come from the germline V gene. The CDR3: CASSRKLMIQGTEAFF. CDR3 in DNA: TGTGCCAGCAGCCGAAAACTAATGATACAGGGGACTGAAGCTTTCTTT.

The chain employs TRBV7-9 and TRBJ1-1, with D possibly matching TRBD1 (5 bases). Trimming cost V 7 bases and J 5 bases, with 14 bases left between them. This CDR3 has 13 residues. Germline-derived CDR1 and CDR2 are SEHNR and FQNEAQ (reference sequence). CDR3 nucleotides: TGTGCCAGCACAACCAGGGTCTTGACTGAAGCTTTCTTT. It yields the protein CASTTRVLTEAFF.